Listed here are 20 T cell receptor beta chains from one sample, sequenced in a study of T-cell reconstitution after alpha-beta-depleted transplantation in children. Unique molecular identifiers tagged the TCRbeta library. Using its own MiXCR run on the PCR reads, TCRdb lists one record per CDR3 protein. This sample yields around 800,000 distinct CDR3 sequences, of which roughly 15% are seen a single time; about 5% belongs to the top ten. Sample: PBMCs, mostly from graft donor cells, taken 360 days after TCRalphabeta/CD19-depleted stem cell transplant. The receptors come from a male patient aged 5 to 17 who had a stem cell transplant for acute lymphoblastic leukemia, so the T cells may come from the graft donor.

This clonotype was recorded a few times. The chain is built from TRBV18 and TRBJ2-1; 8 bases are a match to TRBD2. Germline V lookup: CDR1 KGHSH, CDR2 LQKENI. V was clipped by 3 bases and J by 4 bases; unmatched bases: 11. The CDR3 covers 17 residues. For the CDR3, the DNA is TGTGCCAGCTCACCGCCCAGCGGGGGATCCCCTTACAATGAGCAGTTCTTC. Translation gives CASSPPSGGSPYNEQFF. The full variable domain, its missing parts supplied by reference TRBV18 and TRBJ2-1, is NAGVMQNPRHLVRRRGQEARLRCSPMKGHSHVYWYRQLPEEGLKFMVYLQKENIIDESGMPKERFSAEFPKEGPSILRIQQVVRGDSAAYFCASSPPSGGSPYNEQFFGPGTRLTVL.

This chain joins TRBV20-1 and TRBJ2-7; tentatively, D is TRBD2 (5 bases). This CDR3 contains 13 residues. The germline V and J ends were trimmed by 2 bases and 6 bases, with 14 bases remaining between them. Germline V gene lookup returns CDR1 DFQATT and CDR2 SNEGSKA (reference sequence). DNA of the CDR3: TGCAGTGCTAGATCAACTAGAAAGCGCGAGCAGTACTTC. Protein product: CSARSTRKREQYF.

The V call is TRBV5-1, the J call TRBJ1-1; D is unresolved. V was trimmed by 5 bases and J by 1 base, leaving 27 bases between them. This CDR3 is 19 amino acids long. Looked up from germline, CDR1 is SGHRS and CDR2 is YFSETQ. The CDR3 coding sequence is TGCGCCAGCAGTACGATGAGGGTGGTTCGGCCGCTAGGGAACACTGAAGCTTTCTTT. Protein product: CASSTMRVVRPLGNTEAFF.

Concerning this clonotype: A read error may explain this, as a much larger clone is one base away. V and J are TRBV18 and TRBJ2-3, with 11 positions matching TRBD2. The CDR3 loop spans 17 amino acids. Germline CDR1 reads KGHSH; CDR2 reads LQKENI. The CDR3 reads CASSPGTSGPRADTHYF. The DNA of the CDR3 is TGTGCCAGCTCACCCGGGACTAGCGGACCCAGGGCAGATACGCACTATTTT.

This clonotype was counted only a few times. This chain uses TRBV12-3 or TRBV12-4 with TRBJ2-2, with 9 bases that match TRBD1. J gave up 1 base and V 8 bases, and 5 bases lay outside the gene matches. This CDR3 has 15 amino acids. The CDR3 DNA sequence: TGTGCCAGCGTGGACAGGGGCTTGAACACCGGGGAGCTGTTTTTT. Translated: CASVDRGLNTGELFF.

The genes are TRBV20-1 and TRBJ2-7; D might be TRBD1 or TRBD2, each matching 5 bases. Germline CDR1 and CDR2: DFQATT and SNEGSKA (reference sequence). The CDR3 is 14 amino acids. Between the trimmed V and J ends, which lost 4 bases and 1 base, there was a span of 14 bases. CDR3 coding DNA: TGCAGTGCTACGGGGACCTTTCTTTCCTACGAGCAGTACTTC. This sequence encodes CSATGTFLSYEQYF.

J is TRBJ2-1 and V is TRBV4-2, with 9 bases matching TRBD2. V lost 1 base to trimming and J lost 0 bases; unmatched junction nucleotides: 4. The length of the CDR3 is 17 residues. Germline V gives CDR1 LGHNA, CDR2 YNFKEQ. CDR3 sequence reads: CASSQGAGGGSYNEQFF. The CDR3 bases are TGTGCCAGCAGCCAAGGAGCGGGAGGTGGCTCCTACAATGAGCAGTTCTTC.

This clonotype came up many times. V gene TRBV7-9 combines with J gene TRBJ2-7, with TRBD2 as a possible D gene (5 bases). The CDR3 runs 14 residues. Germline lookup yields CDR1 SEHNR and CDR2 FQNEAQ (reference sequence). Trimming removed 5 bases from V and 6 bases from J, with 17 bases in between. The CDR3 protein is CASSLAIGGSEQYF. The CDR3, as DNA: TGTGCCAGCAGCCTGGCTATTGGAGGATCCGAGCAGTACTTC.

In its sample, this clonotype was seen a few times. The rearrangement uses TRBV20-1 and TRBJ1-1; tentative D call: TRBD1 (6 bases). The CDR3 totals 14 residues. The germline V gene encodes CDR1 DFQATT and CDR2 SNEGSKA (reference sequence). Deletions cut 0 bases from V and 3 bases from J, with 11 bases between. CDR3 nucleotides: TGCAGTGCTAGAGATCAGGGGACTTACACTGAAGCTTTCTTT. Protein: CSARDQGTYTEAFF.

CDR3 in DNA: TGCGCCAGCAGCCTCTTACCTGGGACTAGTTTCACCGGGGAGCTGTTTTTT. It is translated as CASSLLPGTSFTGELFF. The rearrangement uses TRBV5-1 and TRBJ2-2; 8 bases agree with TRBD2. The CDR3 sequence is 17 residues long. After removal of 4 bases from V and 4 bases from J, the junction contained 12 bases not matched to a gene. Germline CDR1 SGHRS, CDR2 YFSETQ.

The chain links TRBV6-1 to TRBJ1-3; the D gene is possibly TRBD1 (5 bases). CDR1 is MNHNS, CDR2 SASEGT, per germline. Trimming took 4 bases from V and 0 from J, leaving 10 bases between them. This CDR3 contains 15 residues. DNA of the CDR3: TGTGCCAGCAGTGTCGGGGGGTTCTCTGGAAACACCATATATTTT. Its protein product is CASSVGGFSGNTIYF.

At least ten counts were recorded for this clonotype. The rearrangement joins TRBV9 to TRBJ1-1; D might be TRBD1 (5 bases). Germline V gives CDR1 SGDLS, CDR2 YYNGEE. Trimming took off 0 bases at V and 6 bases at J, with 15 bases between the two ends. CDR3 length equals 15 residues. The CDR3 region is CASSVVAGRSSEAFF. CDR3 nucleotide sequence: TGTGCCAGCAGCGTAGTCGCAGGGAGGAGCTCTGAAGCTTTCTTT. Looking up the rest from reference TRBV9 and TRBJ1-1 gives the full variable domain: DSGVTQTPKHLITATGQRVTLRCSPRSGDLSVYWYQQSLDQGLQFLIQYYNGEERAKGNILERFSAQQFPDLHSELNLSSLELGDSALYFCASSVVAGRSSEAFFGQGTRLTVV.

This clonotype came up a few times. This chain connects TRBV18 to TRBJ1-1; D is possibly TRBD1 (6 bases). This CDR3 contains 12 residues. With 2 bases removed from V and 10 bases from J, the gap between germline ends came to 11 bases. Germline loops: CDR1 KGHSH, CDR2 LQKENI. The CDR3 loop reads CASSPEGGRAFF. DNA for the CDR3: TGTGCCAGCTCACCAGAAGGGGGGCGAGCTTTCTTT.

This clonotype was picked up a small number of times. V and J are TRBV20-1 and TRBJ2-2; no reliable D call. Germline assignment: CDR1 DFQATT and CDR2 SNEGSKA (reference sequence). Trimming took 5 bases from V and 5 from J, leaving 21 bases between them. The CDR3 has 16 amino acids. The CDR3 DNA reads TGCAGTGCTTACTTTCCGCCCCGGAGAATAACCGGGGAGCTGTTTTTT. This translates into CSAYFPPRRITGELFF.

This clonotype was observed many times. The V gene is TRBV6-4, the J gene TRBJ2-2; 8 positions match TRBD2. The CDR3 consists of 14 residues. Germline lookup yields CDR1 MRHNA and CDR2 SNTAGT. The V and J ends lost 4 bases and 6 bases, in that order; junction bases with no gene match: 4. The CDR3 loop is CASSVAGGSGELFF. The CDR3 DNA is TGTGCCAGCAGTGTGGCGGGAGGCTCCGGGGAGCTGTTTTTT.

This clonotype was observed at least ten times. The V gene is TRBV7-9, the J gene TRBJ2-7; 7 nucleotides line up with TRBD1. Germline CDR1 and CDR2: SEHNR and FQNEAQ (reference sequence). This CDR3 contains 16 residues. With 0 bases clipped from V and 4 bases from J, the junction kept 9 bases outside the gene matches. The CDR3 protein is CASSLALGTVNYEQYF. CDR3 sequence (DNA): TGTGCCAGCAGCTTAGCTCTTGGGACAGTAAATTACGAGCAGTACTTC.

The rearrangement uses TRBV12-3 or TRBV12-4 and TRBJ2-2; the match to TRBD1 covers 7 bases. This CDR3 region has 13 residues. V dropped 5 bases and J dropped 3; count of bases not matched to a gene: 0. In DNA form, the CDR3 reads TGTGCCAGCAGTACAGGGGACACCGGGGAGCTGTTTTTT. Amino acids: CASSTGDTGELFF.

The table lists this clonotype with a few counts. The chain couples TRBV7-2 to TRBJ2-7; maybe TRBD1 (6 bases). The CDR3 is 12 residues long. Per germline, CDR1 SGHTA and CDR2 FQGNSA. The germline V and J ends were trimmed by 8 bases and 4 bases, with 12 bases remaining between them. CDR3 residues: CASGFQGYEQYF. The CDR3 DNA reads TGTGCCAGCGGGTTTCAGGGGTACGAGCAGTACTTC.

The CDR3 sequence: CATSDFPSGSDEQFF. The CDR3 DNA follows: TGTGCCACCAGTGATTTCCCTAGCGGGAGTGATGAGCAGTTCTTC. J is TRBJ2-1 and V is TRBV24-1, with 10 bases aligning to TRBD2. CDR1 KGHDR and CDR2 SFDVKD come from the germline V gene. The CDR3 is made up of 15 amino acids. V was clipped by 1 base and J by 8 bases; unmatched bases: 4.

V gene TRBV12-5 combines with J gene TRBJ1-2; 7 nucleotides line up with TRBD1. Germline V gives CDR1 LGHNT, CDR2 FRNRAP. Trimming cost V 1 base and J 8 bases; bases outside gene matches: 4. The CDR3 length is 13 residues. This CDR3 reads CASGLGQGGGYTF. In DNA, the CDR3 is TGTGCTAGTGGTTTGGGACAGGGCGGCGGCTACACCTTC.